The subject of this entry is one T cell receptor beta chain. What it binds is unknown. The record originates from a study of PD-1 blockade in classical Hodgkin lymphoma. Time point: cycle 4 day 1 (C4D1), after 5 to 7 weeks of nivolumab. Exposure to brentuximab vedotin varied, and each patient had relapsed following autologous stem cell transplantation. Best responses fell into complete response, partial response or progressive disease. Study findings and constraints: While CD8+ TCR diversity did not rise significantly by C4D1, CD4+ TCR diversity did.

Repertoires were generated with immunoSEQ multiplex PCR, while TCRdb's copy carries only in-frame clones and drops some. This table holds about 33,000 clones, around three quarters found once. J lost 7 bases, V lost 2 bases, and 8 bases had no gene match. CDR3 length: 15 amino acids. In germline, CDR1 is ENHRY, CDR2 SYGVKD. The receptor comes from a human donor with classical Hodgkin lymphoma. Here the sequenced sample was peripheral blood mononuclear cells (PBMCs), taken before the fourth cycle of nivolumab. The chain combines TRBV10-3 with TRBJ2-1; 7 nucleotides match TRBD2. The CDR3: CAISEASLGRNEQFF. The CDR3 nucleotides are TGTGCCATCAGTGAGGCTTCTCTCGGGAGGAATGAGCAGTTCTTC.